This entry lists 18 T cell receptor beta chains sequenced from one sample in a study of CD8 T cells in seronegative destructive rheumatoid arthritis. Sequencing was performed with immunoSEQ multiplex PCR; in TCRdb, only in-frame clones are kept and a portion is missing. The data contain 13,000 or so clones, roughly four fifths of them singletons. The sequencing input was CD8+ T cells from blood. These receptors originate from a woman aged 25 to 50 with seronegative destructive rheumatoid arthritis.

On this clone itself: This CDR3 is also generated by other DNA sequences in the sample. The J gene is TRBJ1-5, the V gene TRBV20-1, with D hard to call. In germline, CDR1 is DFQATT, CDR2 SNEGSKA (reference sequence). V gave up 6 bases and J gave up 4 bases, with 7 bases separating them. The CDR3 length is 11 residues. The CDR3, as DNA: TGCAGTGCCCCGGAGAATCAGCCCCAGCATTTT. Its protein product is CSAPENQPQHF.

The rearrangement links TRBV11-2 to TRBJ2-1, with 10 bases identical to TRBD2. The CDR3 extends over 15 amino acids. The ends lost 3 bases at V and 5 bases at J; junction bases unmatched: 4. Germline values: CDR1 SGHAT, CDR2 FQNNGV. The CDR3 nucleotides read TGTGCCAGCAGCTTTAGCGGGGGGACCCACAATGAGCAGTTCTTC. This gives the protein CASSFSGGTHNEQFF.

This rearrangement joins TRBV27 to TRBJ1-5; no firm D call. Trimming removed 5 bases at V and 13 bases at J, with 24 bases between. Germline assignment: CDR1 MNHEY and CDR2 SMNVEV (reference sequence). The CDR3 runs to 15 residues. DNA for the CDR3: TGTGCCAGCAGTAGCTTAGACAACCTTCGTCATCATCAGCATTTT. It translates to CASSSLDNLRHHQHF.

The chain's CDR3 is CASSVDTGYYGYTF. CDR3 bases: TGTGCCAGCAGCGTAGACACAGGGTACTATGGCTACACCTTC. The chain combines TRBV9 with TRBJ1-2, with a possible D match to TRBD1 (6 bases). CDR1 and CDR2 from the germline V gene are SGDLS and YYNGEE. Trimming left V 0 bases short and J 3 bases short, with 9 bases between. The CDR3 length is 14 residues.

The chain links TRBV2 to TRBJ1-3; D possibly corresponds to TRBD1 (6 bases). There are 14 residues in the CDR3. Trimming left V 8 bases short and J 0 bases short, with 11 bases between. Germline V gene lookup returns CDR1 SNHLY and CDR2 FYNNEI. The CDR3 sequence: CASAQGFSGNTIYF. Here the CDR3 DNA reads TGTGCCAGCGCACAGGGCTTCTCTGGAAACACCATATATTTT.

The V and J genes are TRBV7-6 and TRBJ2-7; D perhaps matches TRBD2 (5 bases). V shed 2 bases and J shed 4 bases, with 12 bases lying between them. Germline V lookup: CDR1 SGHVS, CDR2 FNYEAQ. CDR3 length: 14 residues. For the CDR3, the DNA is TGTGCCAGCAGCTTATTGGAAGGCGGGTACGAGCAGTACTTC. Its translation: CASSLLEGGYEQYF.

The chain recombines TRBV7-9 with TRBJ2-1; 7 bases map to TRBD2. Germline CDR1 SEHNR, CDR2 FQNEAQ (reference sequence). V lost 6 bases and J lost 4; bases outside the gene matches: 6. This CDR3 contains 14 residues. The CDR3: CASRPSGGYNEQFF. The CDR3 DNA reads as TGTGCCAGCAGGCCTTCGGGGGGATACAATGAGCAGTTCTTC.

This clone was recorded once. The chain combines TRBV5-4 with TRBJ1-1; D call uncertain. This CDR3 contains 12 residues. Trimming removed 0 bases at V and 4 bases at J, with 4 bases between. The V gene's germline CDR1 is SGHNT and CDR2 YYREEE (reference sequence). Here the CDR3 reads CASSLGPTEAFF. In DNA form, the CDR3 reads TGTGCCAGCAGCTTGGGGCCCACTGAAGCTTTCTTT.

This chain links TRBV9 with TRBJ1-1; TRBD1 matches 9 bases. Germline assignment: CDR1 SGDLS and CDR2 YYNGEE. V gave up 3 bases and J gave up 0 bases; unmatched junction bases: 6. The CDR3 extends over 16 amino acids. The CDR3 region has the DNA TGTGCCAGCAGCGCCAACCGGGACAGGGTGAACACTGAAGCTTTCTTT. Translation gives CASSANRDRVNTEAFF. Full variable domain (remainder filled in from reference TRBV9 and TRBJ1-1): DSGVTQTPKHLITATGQRVTLRCSPRSGDLSVYWYQQSLDQGLQFLIQYYNGEERAKGNILERFSAQQFPDLHSELNLSSLELGDSALYFCASSANRDRVNTEAFFGQGTRLTVV.

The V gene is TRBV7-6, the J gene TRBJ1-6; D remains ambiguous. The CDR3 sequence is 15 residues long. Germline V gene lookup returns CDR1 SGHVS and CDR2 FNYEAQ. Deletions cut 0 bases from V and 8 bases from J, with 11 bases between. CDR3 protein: CASSLAGSGDSPLHF. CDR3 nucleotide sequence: TGTGCCAGCAGCTTAGCGGGGAGTGGGGATTCACCCCTCCACTTT.

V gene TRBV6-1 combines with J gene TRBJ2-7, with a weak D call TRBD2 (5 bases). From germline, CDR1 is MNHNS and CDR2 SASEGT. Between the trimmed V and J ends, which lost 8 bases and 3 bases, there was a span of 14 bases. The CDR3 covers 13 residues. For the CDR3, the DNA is TGTGCCAGCGAATTAAGGGCGGGCTACGAGCAGTACTTC. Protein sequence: CASELRAGYEQYF.

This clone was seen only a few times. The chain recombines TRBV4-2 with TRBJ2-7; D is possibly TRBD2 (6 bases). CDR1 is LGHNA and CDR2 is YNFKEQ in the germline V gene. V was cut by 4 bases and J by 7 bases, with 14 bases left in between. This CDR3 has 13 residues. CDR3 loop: CASSPYPEGEQYF. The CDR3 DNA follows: TGTGCCAGCAGCCCATACCCGGAGGGGGAGCAGTACTTC.

CDR3 sequence: CASSSPLAGGTDTQYF. In DNA, the CDR3 is TGTGCCAGCAGCTCTCCCCTGGCGGGGGGCACAGATACGCAGTATTTT. This sequence joins TRBV7-6 and TRBJ2-3, with 7 positions matching TRBD2. The V and J ends lost 4 bases and 1 base, in that order; junction bases with no gene match: 8. Germline CDR1 and CDR2: SGHVS and FNYEAQ. CDR3 length: 16 amino acids.

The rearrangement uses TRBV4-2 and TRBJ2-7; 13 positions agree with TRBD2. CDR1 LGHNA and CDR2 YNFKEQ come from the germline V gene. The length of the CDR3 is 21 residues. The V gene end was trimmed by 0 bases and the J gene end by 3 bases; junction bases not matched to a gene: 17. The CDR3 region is CASSQDGGGLAGAHRVYEQYF. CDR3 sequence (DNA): TGTGCCAGCAGCCAAGATGGTGGTGGACTAGCGGGGGCACACCGGGTCTACGAGCAGTACTTC.

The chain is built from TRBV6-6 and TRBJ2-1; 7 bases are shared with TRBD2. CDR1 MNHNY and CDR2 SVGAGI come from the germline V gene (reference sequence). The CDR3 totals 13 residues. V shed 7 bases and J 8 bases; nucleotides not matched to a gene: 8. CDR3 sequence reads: CASTPGRDYEQFF. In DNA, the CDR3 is TGTGCCAGCACCCCGGGGAGGGATTATGAGCAGTTCTTC.

CDR3 DNA sequence: TGTGCCAGCAGTTACTCGGGGGGCCAAGAGACCCAGTACTTC. It specifies CASSYSGGQETQYF. The chain links TRBV6-5 to TRBJ2-5, with D perhaps matching TRBD2 (6 bases). Germline-derived CDR1 and CDR2 are MNHEY and SVGAGI. With 0 bases removed from V and 1 base from J, the gap between germline ends came to 6 bases. The CDR3 covers 14 residues.

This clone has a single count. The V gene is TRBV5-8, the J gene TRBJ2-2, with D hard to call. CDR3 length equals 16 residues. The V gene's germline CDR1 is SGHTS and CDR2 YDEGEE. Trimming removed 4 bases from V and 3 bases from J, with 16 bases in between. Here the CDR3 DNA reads TGTGCCAGCAGCCCCGACGGAGCCCCGGACACCGGGGAGCTGTTTTTT. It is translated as CASSPDGAPDTGELFF.

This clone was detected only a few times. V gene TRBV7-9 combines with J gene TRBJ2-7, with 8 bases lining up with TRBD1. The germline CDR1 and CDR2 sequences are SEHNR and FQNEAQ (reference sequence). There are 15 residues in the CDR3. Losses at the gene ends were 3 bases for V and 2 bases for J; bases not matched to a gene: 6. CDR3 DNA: TGTGCCAGCAGCTTGGCGGGACAGGCAACCTACGAGCAGTACTTC. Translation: CASSLAGQATYEQYF. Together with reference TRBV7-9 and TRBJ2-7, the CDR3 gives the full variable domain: DTGVSQNPRHKITKRGQNVTFRCDPISEHNRLYWYRQTLGQGPEFLTYFQNEAQLEKSRLLSDRFSAERPKGSFSTLEIQRTEQGDSAMYLCASSLAGQATYEQYFGPGTRLTVT.